Listed here are 14 T cell receptor beta chains from one sample, sequenced in a study of shared clonotypes between healthy human individuals. TCRdb's copy holds only in-frame clones and misses some; the assay was immunoSEQ multiplex PCR. The sample shows some 980,000 clones, more than 75% of them seen only once. The specimen was memory CD4+ T cells sorted from blood. Subset specified: CD45RA-negative fraction. Every receptor here comes from a man younger than 30 in good health.

V and J are TRBV10-1 and TRBJ1-4, with D hard to call. The CDR3 runs to 14 residues. Germline V lookup: CDR1 WNHNN, CDR2 SYGVQD (reference sequence). V lost 6 bases to trimming and J lost 7 bases, with 15 bases between them. The CDR3: CASSPRPSGEKLFF. DNA of the CDR3: TGCGCCAGCAGCCCCCGGCCGTCGGGTGAAAAACTGTTTTTT.

On this clone: Its ends do not fully match the called genes, so a read error is possible. The chain carries TRBV7-7 and TRBJ2-5; D might be TRBD1 (5 bases). Germline V gene lookup returns CDR1 SSHAT and CDR2 FNYEAQ (reference sequence). The CDR3 has 13 residues. The CDR3 sequence is CASSLGHKETQYF. CDR3 coding DNA: TGTGCTAGCAGCTTAGGACATAAAGAGACCCAGTACTTC. The variable domain in full, completed from reference TRBV7-7 and TRBJ2-5, reads GAGVSQSPRYKVTKRGQDVTLRCDPISSHATLYWYQQALGQGPEFLTYFNYEAQPDKSGLPSDRFSAERPEGSISTLTIQRTEQRDSAMYRCASSLGHKETQYFGPGTRLLVL.

This chain uses TRBV6-1 with TRBJ2-7; possible D gene TRBD1, 5 bases. Germline V gives CDR1 MNHNS, CDR2 SASEGT. Trimming took 11 bases from V and 0 from J, leaving 17 bases between them. The CDR3 length is 14 residues. CDR3 bases: TGTGCCGAAGAAGGGGCAGGATCCTCCTACGAGCAGTACTTC. Its protein product is CAEEGAGSSYEQYF.

The chain combines TRBV7-2 with TRBJ1-6, with D unresolved. CDR1 SGHTA and CDR2 FQGNSA come from the germline V gene. V lost 2 bases and J lost 8, with 13 bases in between. This CDR3 has 15 residues. The CDR3 DNA sequence: TGTGCCAGCAGCTTACAAGGGTATTCGGATTCACCCCTCCACTTT. Encoded protein: CASSLQGYSDSPLHF.

This clone occurred once. Other DNA sequences in this sample translate to the same CDR3. The chain employs TRBV2 and TRBJ1-1; TRBD1 matches 11 bases. V lost 6 bases, J lost 3 bases, and 0 bases stayed unmatched. CDR1 and CDR2 from the germline V gene are SNHLY and FYNNEI. This CDR3 is built from 13 residues. The CDR3 DNA reads TGTGCCAGCAGGGGACAGGGGGACACTGAAGCTTTCTTT. Translating it yields CASRGQGDTEAFF.

The V gene is TRBV7-9, the J gene TRBJ2-2; possibly TRBD2 for D (5 bases). The CDR3 runs to 15 residues. Germline lookup yields CDR1 SEHNR and CDR2 FQNEAQ (reference sequence). The ends were cut back, 1 base at V and 2 bases at J, with 8 bases in the middle. The CDR3 loop is CASSLGRLNTGELFF. CDR3 nucleotides: TGTGCCAGCAGCTTAGGGAGGTTAAACACCGGGGAGCTGTTTTTT.

This chain joins TRBV6-1 and TRBJ2-3; 9 bases are a match to TRBD2. Trimming removed 5 bases from V and 2 bases from J; junction bases left unmatched: 5. Germline CDR1 MNHNS, CDR2 SASEGT. CDR3 length equals 15 residues. CDR3 DNA sequence: TGTGCCAGCAGTTTAGCGGGAGCTGACACAGATACGCAGTATTTT. It yields the protein CASSLAGADTDTQYF.

This clone appeared once. This sequence joins TRBV28 and TRBJ1-1; D unresolved. The germline CDR1 and CDR2 sequences are MDHEN and SYDVKM. The CDR3 runs to 13 residues. With 6 bases removed from V and 3 bases from J, the gap between germline ends came to 11 bases. The CDR3 sequence is CASRSNPDTEAFF. Written as DNA, the CDR3 is TGTGCCAGCAGATCAAACCCCGACACTGAAGCTTTCTTT.

The chain carries TRBV25-1 and TRBJ1-6; 10 positions match TRBD1. CDR1 and CDR2 from the germline V gene are MGHDK and SYGVNS. The CDR3 length is 15 residues. The J segment lost 7 bases and the V segment lost 6 bases, leaving 6 bases of the junction unmatched. CDR3 in amino acids: CASRPGQGPNSPLHF. CDR3 sequence (DNA): TGTGCCAGCAGGCCGGGACAGGGGCCCAATTCACCCCTCCACTTT. Variable domain in full (rest from reference TRBV25-1 and TRBJ1-6): EADIYQTPRYLVIGTGKKITLECSQTMGHDKMYWYQQDPGMELHLIHYSYGVNSTEKGDLSSESTVSRIRTEHFPLTLESARPSHTSQYLCASRPGQGPNSPLHFGNGTRLTVT.

J is TRBJ1-6 and V is TRBV7-2; TRBD1 agrees at 10 bases. The CDR3 has 16 amino acids. Germline-derived CDR1 and CDR2 are SGHTA and FQGNSA. Trimming cost V 5 bases and J 6 bases; bases outside gene matches: 7. Written as DNA, the CDR3 is TGTGCCAGCAGCGAAAGGGACAGGGGCCTTAATTCACCCCTCCACTTT. Its protein product is CASSERDRGLNSPLHF. The full variable domain, in which reference TRBV7-2 and TRBJ1-6 provide the parts outside the CDR3, is GAGVSQSPSNKVTEKGKDVELRCDPISGHTALYWYRQSLGQGLEFLIYFQGNSAPDKSGLPSDRFSAERTGGSVSTLTIQRTQQEDSAVYLCASSERDRGLNSPLHFGNGTRLTVT.

This sequence joins TRBV25-1 and TRBJ2-7, with D maybe TRBD1 (5 bases). The V and J ends lost 3 bases and 4 bases respectively, with 16 bases between them. The CDR3 extends over 15 amino acids. Germline V lookup: CDR1 MGHDK, CDR2 SYGVNS. DNA for the CDR3: TGTGCCAGCAGTGATCAGGGTACAATGATTTACGAGCAGTACTTC. Protein: CASSDQGTMIYEQYF.

The chain combines TRBV4-1 with TRBJ2-7, with TRBD2 matching over 8 bases. Germline CDR1 MGHRA, CDR2 YSYEKL. V dropped 2 bases and J dropped 1; count of bases not matched to a gene: 13. The CDR3 runs to 18 residues. The CDR3: CASSQRDAGGHQSYEQYF. The CDR3 DNA is TGCGCCAGCAGCCAACGGGACGCGGGGGGTCACCAATCCTACGAGCAGTACTTC.

The chain couples TRBV6-1 to TRBJ1-6; tentative D call: TRBD1 (5 bases). Trimming left V 5 bases short and J 5 bases short, with 10 bases between. Germline loops: CDR1 MNHNS, CDR2 SASEGT. The CDR3 runs 14 residues. Here the CDR3 reads CASSSDTDNSPLHF. CDR3 DNA: TGTGCCAGCAGTTCGGACACAGATAATTCACCCCTCCACTTT.

The DNA of the CDR3 is TGTGCCGCCAGGGGCGGTGCGGGACCCACAGATACGCAGTATTTT. Amino acids: CAARGGAGPTDTQYF. The rearrangement uses TRBV10-3 and TRBJ2-3; D may match TRBD1 or TRBD2 (6 bases each). V dropped 11 bases and J dropped 2 bases, with 20 bases sitting between them. The length of the CDR3 is 15 residues. Germline loops: CDR1 ENHRY, CDR2 SYGVKD.